A single sample gave rise to the 14 T cell receptor beta chains below, sequenced in a study of shared clonotypes between healthy human individuals. Clones were read by immunoSEQ multiplex PCR, and TCRdb kept only the in-frame ones, dropping some. Among about 1.1 million clones listed, around 78% were seen once. The sample consisted of memory CD4+ T cells from PBMCs. Specified subset: CD45RA-negative fraction. These receptors came from a man younger than 35 in good health. Some clones in this sample may be carry-over from other donors' samples.

In regard to this clone: Possible read error: a much larger clone is one base away. The CDR3 DNA sequence: TGCGCCAGCAGCCAAGTTGAACAGCGTTTAAGCTCCTACGAGCAGTACTTC. Translating it yields CASSQVEQRLSSYEQYF. The chain couples TRBV4-1 to TRBJ2-7; D gene unclear. Between the trimmed V and J ends, which lost 1 base and 0 bases, there was a span of 16 bases. CDR1 and CDR2 (germline): MGHRA, YSYEKL. This CDR3 is built from 17 residues.

The rearrangement uses TRBV9 and TRBJ2-3, with D tentatively TRBD1 (6 bases). Trimming removed 4 bases at V and 1 base at J, with 13 bases between. Germline V gives CDR1 SGDLS, CDR2 YYNGEE. The CDR3 covers 15 residues. CDR3: CASSTQGPGTDTQYF. The CDR3, as DNA: TGTGCCAGCAGCACACAGGGTCCAGGCACAGATACGCAGTATTTT.

The rearrangement uses TRBV2 and TRBJ2-3; 12 nucleotides match TRBD2. The CDR3 contains 15 residues. The germline V gene encodes CDR1 SNHLY and CDR2 FYNNEI. The junction had 8 bases not matched to a gene; V was cut back by 8 bases and J by 5 bases. The CDR3 DNA reads as TGTGCCAGCGGAAAACTAGCGGGAGGTAGAGATACGCAGTATTTT. Protein: CASGKLAGGRDTQYF.

The chain is built from TRBV27 and TRBJ2-1, with 15 bases lining up with TRBD2. The CDR3 extends over 16 amino acids. V lost 3 bases, J lost 6 bases, and 3 bases stayed unmatched. Germline lookup yields CDR1 MNHEY and CDR2 SMNVEV (reference sequence). DNA for the CDR3: TGTGCCAGCAGTTTCCAGGGACTAGCGGGAGGCAATGAGCAGTTCTTC. As protein: CASSFQGLAGGNEQFF.

The chain couples TRBV2 to TRBJ1-1, with D tentatively TRBD1 (5 bases). The CDR3 has 15 amino acids. Germline assignment: CDR1 SNHLY and CDR2 FYNNEI. With 6 bases removed from V and 1 base from J, the gap between germline ends came to 15 bases. For the CDR3, the DNA is TGTGCCAGCAGGGCGGGCGGGGCCTCGAACACTGAAGCTTTCTTT. It yields the protein CASRAGGASNTEAFF.

This clone was detected only once. The chain couples TRBV5-1 to TRBJ2-7; the match to TRBD1 covers 7 bases. CDR1 and CDR2 (germline): SGHRS, YFSETQ. V lost 3 bases, J lost 2 bases, and 5 bases stayed unmatched. This CDR3 has 14 residues. The CDR3 sequence is CASSSAGTAYEQYF. In nucleotides, the CDR3 is TGCGCCAGCAGCTCAGCCGGGACAGCCTACGAGCAGTACTTC.

The chain joins TRBV7-3 to TRBJ2-1; TRBD2 is a possible D gene (6 bases). The CDR3 runs 15 residues. V lost 5 bases, J lost 0 bases, and 11 bases lay in between. Germline V lookup: CDR1 SGHTA, CDR2 FQGTGA. The CDR3 region is CASSLGLPSYNEQFF. CDR3 coding DNA: TGTGCCAGCAGCCTGGGACTCCCCTCCTACAATGAGCAGTTCTTC.

Of note for this clone: A far larger clone is one nucleotide away, so this likely arose from a read error. V and J are TRBV11-2 and TRBJ2-3; 10 bases are shared with TRBD2. This CDR3 contains 19 residues. V trimming: 2 bases; J trimming: 4 bases; junction bases outside the gene matches: 15. The germline gives CDR1 SGHAT, CDR2 FQNNGV. The CDR3 DNA follows: TGTGCCAGCAGCTTAAGGACTGGTGGTGCTAGCGGGAGTTCAGATACGCAGTATTTT. Translating it yields CASSLRTGGASGSSDTQYF.

The V call is TRBV7-6, the J call TRBJ2-1, with 13 bases that match TRBD2. Germline V gene data show CDR1 as SGHVS and CDR2 as FNYEAQ. V lost 1 base, J lost 0 bases, and 9 bases stayed unmatched. CDR3 length: 20 amino acids. Here the CDR3 reads CASSLDPGLAGKSSYNEQFF. In DNA form, the CDR3 reads TGTGCCAGCAGCTTAGACCCGGGACTAGCGGGAAAAAGCTCCTACAATGAGCAGTTCTTC. Full variable domain (remainder filled in from reference TRBV7-6 and TRBJ2-1): GAGVSQSPRYKVTKRGQDVALRCDPISGHVSLYWYRQALGQGPEFLTYFNYEAQQDKSGLPNDRFSAERPEGSISTLTIQRTEQRDSAMYRCASSLDPGLAGKSSYNEQFFGPGTRLTVL.

The chain links TRBV7-2 to TRBJ1-4; D unclear. The V gene's germline CDR1 is SGHTA and CDR2 FQGNSA. The CDR3 is 15 residues long. V lost 2 bases and J lost 1, with 8 bases in between. CDR3 bases: TGTGCCAGCAGCTTACGCGGTGGAACTAATGAAAAACTGTTTTTT. This gives the protein CASSLRGGTNEKLFF.

The chain has TRBV19 and TRBJ2-1, with 13 bases matching TRBD2. Germline V lookup: CDR1 LNHDA, CDR2 SQIVND (reference sequence). V gave up 6 bases and J gave up 8 bases; unmatched junction bases: 7. The CDR3 runs 15 residues. The CDR3 loop reads CASRPLGLAGDEQFF. CDR3 DNA: TGTGCCAGTAGACCCCTTGGACTAGCGGGAGATGAGCAGTTCTTC.

This chain links TRBV4-3 with TRBJ2-7; unclear D gene. Germline values: CDR1 LGHNA, CDR2 YSLEER. The V end lost 0 bases, the J end lost 2 bases, and 11 bases lay between the germline ends. This CDR3 is built from 15 residues. The CDR3 DNA follows: TGCGCCAGCAGCCAAGATCGAGTGGAGACCTACGAGCAGTACTTC. Translation: CASSQDRVETYEQYF.

This clone has just a few counts. CDR3 nucleotide sequence: TGTGCCAGCAGTGCCTTTTATGGCTACACCTTC. The encoded protein is CASSAFYGYTF. This chain uses TRBV25-1 with TRBJ1-2; D unresolved. V lost 4 bases and J 5 bases, leaving 5 bases between the germline ends. This CDR3 is 11 amino acids long. CDR1 and CDR2 (germline): MGHDK, SYGVNS.

This rearrangement joins TRBV2 to TRBJ2-3; D not resolved. V lost 9 bases, J lost 1 base, and 17 bases lay in between. CDR3 length equals 15 residues. Germline CDR1 is SNHLY and CDR2 is FYNNEI. The CDR3 nucleotides read TGTGCCAGTCTAGAACATTATCCTGGCACAGATACGCAGTATTTT. Protein: CASLEHYPGTDTQYF. Complete variable domain (other parts from reference TRBV2 and TRBJ2-3): EPEVTQTPSHQVTQMGQEVILRCVPISNHLYFYWYRQILGQKVEFLVSFYNNEISEKSEIFDDQFSVERPDGSNFTLKIRSTKLEDSAMYFCASLEHYPGTDTQYFGPGTRLTVL.